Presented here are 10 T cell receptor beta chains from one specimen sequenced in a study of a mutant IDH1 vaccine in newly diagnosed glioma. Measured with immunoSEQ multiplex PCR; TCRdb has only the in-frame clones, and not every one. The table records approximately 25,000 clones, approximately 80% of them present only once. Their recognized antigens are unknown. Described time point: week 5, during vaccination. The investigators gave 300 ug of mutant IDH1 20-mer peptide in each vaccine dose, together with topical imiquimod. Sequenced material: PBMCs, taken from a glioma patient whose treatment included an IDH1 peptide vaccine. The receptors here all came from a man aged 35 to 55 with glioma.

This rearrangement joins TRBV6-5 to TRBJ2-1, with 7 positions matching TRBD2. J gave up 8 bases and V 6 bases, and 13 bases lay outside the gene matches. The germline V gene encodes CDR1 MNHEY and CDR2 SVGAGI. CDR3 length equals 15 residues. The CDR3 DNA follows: TGTGCCAGCAGCGCTGGATCAGGGAGGGCCCATGAGCAGTTCTTC. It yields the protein CASSAGSGRAHEQFF.

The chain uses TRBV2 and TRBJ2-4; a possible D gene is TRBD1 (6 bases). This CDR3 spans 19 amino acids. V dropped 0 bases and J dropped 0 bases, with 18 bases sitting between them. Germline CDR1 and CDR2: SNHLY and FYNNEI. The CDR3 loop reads CASSEARLYREVAKNIQYF. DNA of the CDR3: TGTGCCAGCAGTGAAGCGAGACTGTACAGGGAAGTAGCCAAAAACATTCAGTACTTC.

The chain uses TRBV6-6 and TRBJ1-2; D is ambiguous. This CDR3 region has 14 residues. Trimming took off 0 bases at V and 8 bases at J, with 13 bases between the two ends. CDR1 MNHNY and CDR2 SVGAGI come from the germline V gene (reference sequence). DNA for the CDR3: TGTGCCAGCAGTTACTCGATCGGAGGGCAAGGCTACACCTTC. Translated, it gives CASSYSIGGQGYTF.

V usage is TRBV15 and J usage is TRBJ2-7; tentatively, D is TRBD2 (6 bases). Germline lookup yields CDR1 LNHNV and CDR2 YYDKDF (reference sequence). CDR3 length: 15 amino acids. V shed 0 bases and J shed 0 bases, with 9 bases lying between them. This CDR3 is CATSRDPGGSYEQYV. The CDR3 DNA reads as TGTGCCACCAGCAGAGATCCCGGGGGCTCCTACGAGCAGTACGTC.

The CDR3: CASSPPGAGAANNEQFF. The DNA of the CDR3 is TGTGCCAGCTCACCACCGGGGGCGGGAGCGGCGAACAATGAGCAGTTCTTC. This sequence joins TRBV18 and TRBJ2-1, with a weak D call TRBD2 (7 bases). Between the trimmed V and J ends, which lost 0 bases and 5 bases, there was a span of 17 bases. Germline CDR1 is KGHSH and CDR2 is LQKENI. The CDR3 is 17 residues long.

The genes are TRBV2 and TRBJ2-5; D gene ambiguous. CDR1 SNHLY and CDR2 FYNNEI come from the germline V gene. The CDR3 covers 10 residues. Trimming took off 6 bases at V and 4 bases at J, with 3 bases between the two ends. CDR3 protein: CASRIETQYF. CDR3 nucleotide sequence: TGTGCCAGCAGAATAGAGACCCAGTACTTC.

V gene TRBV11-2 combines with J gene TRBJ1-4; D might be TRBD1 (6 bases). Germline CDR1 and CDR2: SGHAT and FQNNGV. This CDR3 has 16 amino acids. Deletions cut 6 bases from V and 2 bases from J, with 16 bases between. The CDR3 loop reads CASRGGWDMTNEKLFF. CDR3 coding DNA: TGTGCCAGCAGGGGCGGGTGGGACATGACTAATGAAAAACTGTTTTTT.

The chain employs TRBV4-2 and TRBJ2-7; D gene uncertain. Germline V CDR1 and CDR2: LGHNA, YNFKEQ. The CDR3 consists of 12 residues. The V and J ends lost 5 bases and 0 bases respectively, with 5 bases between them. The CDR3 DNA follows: TGTGCCAGCAGCTCGTCCTCCTACGAGCAGTACTTC. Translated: CASSSSSYEQYF.

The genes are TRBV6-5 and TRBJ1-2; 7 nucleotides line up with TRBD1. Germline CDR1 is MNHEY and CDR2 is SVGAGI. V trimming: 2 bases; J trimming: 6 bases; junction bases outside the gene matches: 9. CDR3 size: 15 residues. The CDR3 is CASSYPGQGGNGYTF. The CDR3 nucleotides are TGTGCCAGCAGTTACCCGGGTCAGGGGGGAAATGGCTACACCTTC.

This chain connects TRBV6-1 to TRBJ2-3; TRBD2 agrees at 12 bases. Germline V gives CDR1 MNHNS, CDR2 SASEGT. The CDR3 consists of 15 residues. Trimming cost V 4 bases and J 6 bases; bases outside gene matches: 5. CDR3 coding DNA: TGTGCCAGCAGTGTACGACTAGCGGGAGATGATACGCAGTATTTT. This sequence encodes CASSVRLAGDDTQYF.